What follows is one T cell receptor beta chain and its context. Its target is unknown. Germline values: CDR1 SGHDN, CDR2 FVKESK. This CDR3 has 16 residues. The germline V and J ends were trimmed by 0 bases and 5 bases, with 16 bases remaining between them. Run at survey level, the immunoSEQ assay was version v3.0. Sequencing was designed to cover roughly 40,000-50,000 T-cell genomes in each sample. The data were produced by immunoSEQ multiplex PCR, yet TCRdb's version contains in-frame clones alone and is incomplete. The repertoire includes approximately 14,000 clones, about four fifths of them detected once, and about 17% sits in the top ten. The source of the sample is a study of long-term antiretroviral therapy in people with HIV. Study outcomes and limitations: Once patients were on ART, diversity went higher but still fell short of transplant donor controls.

The material sequenced was unsorted PBMCs, taken just before starting antiretroviral therapy. This receptor was obtained from a man between 40 and 49 years old with HIV. The rearrangement joins TRBV14 to TRBJ1-2, with D possibly matching TRBD1 (6 bases). CDR3 in amino acids: CASSQEFRDKIYGYTF. CDR3 nucleotide sequence: TGTGCCAGCAGCCAAGAGTTCCGGGACAAAATATATGGCTACACCTTC.